These 20 T cell receptor beta chains share one sample of origin, sequenced in a study of blood T cell repertoires in COVID-19. TCRdb keeps only in-frame clones here, not all; method: immunoSEQ multiplex PCR. The table includes a few hundred thousand clones, approximately 80% detected once. The sequencing input was peripheral blood. The receptors here all came from a woman of 80 years or more with active or convalescent COVID-19.

The chain uses TRBV28 and TRBJ1-4; 7 bases agree with TRBD1. Germline V gene data show CDR1 as MDHEN and CDR2 as SYDVKM. The length of the CDR3 is 14 residues. The V segment lost 5 bases and the J segment 0 bases; nucleotides outside the gene matches: 0. This chain's CDR3 is CASSQGATNEKLFF. CDR3 bases: TGTGCCAGCAGTCAGGGGGCAACTAATGAAAAACTGTTTTTT.

The chain joins TRBV27 to TRBJ1-1; weak D call: TRBD1 (6 bases). Deletions cut 6 bases from V and 5 bases from J, with 13 bases between. This CDR3 comprises 13 residues. Per germline, CDR1 MNHEY and CDR2 SMNVEV (reference sequence). CDR3 sequence: CASRIQGGTEAFF. The CDR3 bases are TGTGCCAGCAGAATACAGGGCGGAACTGAAGCTTTCTTT.

The J gene is TRBJ1-1, the V gene TRBV6-5; D may be TRBD1 (6 bases). Trimming left V 8 bases short and J 3 bases short, with 13 bases between. Per germline, CDR1 MNHEY and CDR2 SVGAGI. This CDR3 contains 13 residues. CDR3 sequence (DNA): TGTGCCAGCGTCACAGGGATCTACACTGAAGCTTTCTTT. This sequence encodes CASVTGIYTEAFF.

This clone has just one count. This sequence joins TRBV5-4 and TRBJ1-4; TRBD1 agrees at 12 bases. V lost 4 bases to trimming and J lost 4 bases; unmatched junction nucleotides: 5. This CDR3 comprises 16 residues. Germline V CDR1 and CDR2: SGHNT, YYREEE (reference sequence). The CDR3 protein is CASSQGQGALNEKLFF. The CDR3 DNA is TGTGCCAGCAGCCAGGGACAGGGGGCCCTTAATGAAAAACTGTTTTTT. The whole variable domain, filled in from reference TRBV5-4 and TRBJ1-4, reads ETGVTQSPTHLIKTRGQQVTLRCSSQSGHNTVSWYQQALGQGPQFIFQYYREEENGRGNFPPRFSGLQFPNYSSELNVNALELDDSALYLCASSQGQGALNEKLFFGSGTQLSVL.

V gene TRBV5-4 combines with J gene TRBJ1-2; D is perhaps TRBD1 (5 bases). Per the germline V gene, CDR1 is SGHNT and CDR2 is YYREEE (reference sequence). CDR3 length: 17 residues. V gave up 0 bases and J gave up 2 bases, with 17 bases separating them. In DNA, the CDR3 is TGTGCCAGCAGCTTGGGGCCAGGGTATGATAGAAACTATGGCTACACCTTC. Translation gives CASSLGPGYDRNYGYTF.

J is TRBJ2-1 and V is TRBV5-1; D uncertain. The germline V gene encodes CDR1 SGHRS and CDR2 YFSETQ. This CDR3 has 15 amino acids. V was pared by 0 bases and J by 0 bases, with 7 bases between. CDR3 in amino acids: CASSLVSFSYNEQFF. The CDR3 bases are TGCGCCAGCAGCTTGGTTAGCTTCTCCTACAATGAGCAGTTCTTC. Looking up the rest from reference TRBV5-1 and TRBJ2-1 gives the full variable domain: KAGVTQTPRYLIKTRGQQVTLSCSPISGHRSVSWYQQTPGQGLQFLFEYFSETQRNKGNFPGRFSGRQFSNSRSEMNVSTLELGDSALYLCASSLVSFSYNEQFFGPGTRLTVL.

The V call is TRBV19, the J call TRBJ1-5; weak D call: TRBD1 (5 bases). With 6 bases removed from V and 1 base from J, the gap between germline ends came to 13 bases. Germline CDR1 LNHDA, CDR2 SQIVND (reference sequence). The CDR3 consists of 15 residues. Here the CDR3 DNA reads TGTGCCAGTAGCCCGGGCAGGGAAAGCAATCAGCCCCAGCATTTT. Amino acids: CASSPGRESNQPQHF. Complete variable domain (other parts from reference TRBV19 and TRBJ1-5): DGGITQSPKYLFRKEGQNVTLSCEQNLNHDAMYWYRQDPGQGLRLIYYSQIVNDFQKGDIAEGYSVSREKKESFPLTVTSAQKNPTAFYLCASSPGRESNQPQHFGDGTRLSIL.

This rearrangement joins TRBV6-1 to TRBJ1-6, with D possibly matching TRBD1 (6 bases). Germline CDR1 is MNHNS and CDR2 is SASEGT. The CDR3 spans 16 residues. V lost 0 bases to trimming and J lost 5 bases, with 11 bases between them. The CDR3 loop is CASSEASRQDNSPLHF. The CDR3 coding sequence is TGTGCCAGCAGTGAAGCAAGCAGACAGGATAATTCACCCCTCCACTTT.

Only a few counts were recorded for this clone. This chain uses TRBV28 with TRBJ1-2; 8 bases agree with TRBD1. CDR3 length: 15 residues. After removal of 2 bases from V and 4 bases from J, the junction contained 6 bases not matched to a gene. Germline V gene sequence: CDR1 MDHEN, CDR2 SYDVKM. CDR3 DNA sequence: TGTGCCAGCAGTTTAGGGACAGGCGGCCGCTATGGCTACACCTTC. As protein: CASSLGTGGRYGYTF.

The CDR3 sequence is CASTGQGANYGYTF. Written as DNA, the CDR3 is TGTGCCAGCACCGGACAGGGGGCTAACTATGGCTACACCTTC. V gene TRBV2 combines with J gene TRBJ1-2; 10 nucleotides line up with TRBD1. The CDR3 consists of 14 residues. Unmatched junction bases numbered 2, after V lost 7 bases and J lost 0 bases. Germline values: CDR1 SNHLY, CDR2 FYNNEI.

The chain combines TRBV11-1 with TRBJ2-5; 8 nucleotides match TRBD1. Per germline, CDR1 SGHAT and CDR2 FQDESV (reference sequence). The CDR3 is made up of 14 amino acids. The J segment lost 0 bases and the V segment lost 5 bases, leaving 2 bases of the junction unmatched. The CDR3 protein is CASSDRGNQETQYF. CDR3 nucleotides: TGTGCCAGCAGCGACAGGGGAAACCAAGAGACCCAGTACTTC.

This clone has a handful of counts. This chain connects TRBV5-1 to TRBJ1-3; the match to TRBD1 covers 8 bases. Trimming removed 3 bases from V and 3 bases from J; junction bases left unmatched: 8. The CDR3 spans 16 residues. Germline V gives CDR1 SGHRS, CDR2 YFSETQ. CDR3 in amino acids: CASSYEGQAIGNTIYF. The CDR3 DNA follows: TGCGCCAGCAGCTACGAGGGACAGGCAATTGGAAACACCATATATTTT.

The chain uses TRBV28 and TRBJ1-5, with D hard to call. The CDR3 is 15 amino acids. Trimming took off 2 bases at V and 0 bases at J, with 8 bases between the two ends. Germline V lookup: CDR1 MDHEN, CDR2 SYDVKM. The CDR3 DNA reads as TGTGCCAGCAGTTTAAACAGCTATAGCAATCAGCCCCAGCATTTT. Amino acids: CASSLNSYSNQPQHF. Complete variable domain (other parts from reference TRBV28 and TRBJ1-5): DVKVTQSSRYLVKRTGEKVFLECVQDMDHENMFWYRQDPGLGLRLIYFSYDVKMKEKGDIPEGYSVSREKKERFSLILESASTNQTSMYLCASSLNSYSNQPQHFGDGTRLSIL.

The chain employs TRBV7-3 and TRBJ1-1; D possibly corresponds to TRBD1 (5 bases). The length of the CDR3 is 13 residues. V was clipped by 6 bases and J by 0 bases, with 8 bases between them. The V gene's germline CDR1 is SGHTA and CDR2 FQGTGA. CDR3 bases: TGTGCCAGCAGGGACACCCTGAACACTGAAGCTTTCTTT. It yields the protein CASRDTLNTEAFF.

The V call is TRBV4-3, the J call TRBJ2-7, with D maybe TRBD2 (7 bases). The CDR3 spans 17 residues. V lost 3 bases, J lost 1 base, and 19 bases lay in between. In germline, CDR1 is LGHNA, CDR2 YSLEER. The CDR3: CASSHTAGAGVSYEQYF. CDR3 nucleotide sequence: TGCGCCAGCAGCCATACGGCGGGGGCCGGGGTATCCTACGAGCAGTACTTC.

The chain is built from TRBV2 and TRBJ1-3, with D uncertain. Trimming took off 5 bases at V and 1 base at J, with 15 bases between the two ends. Germline CDR1 and CDR2: SNHLY and FYNNEI. CDR3 length equals 16 residues. The CDR3 nucleotides are TGTGCCAGCAGTCCCCCGGGGATTTCTTCTGGAAACACCATATATTTT. This gives the protein CASSPPGISSGNTIYF.

The gene calls are TRBV30 and TRBJ1-1; possible D gene TRBD1, 5 bases. Trimming cost V 0 bases and J 0 bases, with 14 bases left between them. The CDR3 consists of 16 residues. The V gene's germline CDR1 is GTSNPN and CDR2 SVGIG (reference sequence). The DNA of the CDR3 is TGTGCCTGGAGTGTACGGGCAGGGCAATTGAACACTGAAGCTTTCTTT. It yields the protein CAWSVRAGQLNTEAFF. The whole variable domain, remainder taken from reference TRBV30 and TRBJ1-1, is SQTIHQWPATLVQPVGSPLSLECTVEGTSNPNLYWYRQAAGRGLQLLFYSVGIGQISSEVPQNLSASRPQDRQFILSSKKLLLSDSGFYLCAWSVRAGQLNTEAFFGQGTRLTVV.

The V and J genes are TRBV6-2 or TRBV6-3 and TRBJ2-5; unclear D gene. The CDR3 spans 14 residues. V dropped 3 bases and J dropped 2 bases, with 10 bases sitting between them. Germline values: CDR1 MNHEY, CDR2 SVGEGT. CDR3 in amino acids: CASSYASSQETQYF. The CDR3 coding sequence is TGTGCCAGCAGTTATGCTAGTTCTCAAGAGACCCAGTACTTC.

This sequence joins TRBV7-8 and TRBJ2-7; TRBD2 might be the D (5 bases). CDR1 and CDR2 from the germline V gene are SGHVS and FQNEAQ. Trimming took 3 bases from V and 12 from J, leaving 15 bases between them. The CDR3 sequence is 12 residues long. In DNA form, the CDR3 reads TGTGCCAGCAGCTTGGCGGGCCAGGATTGGTACTTC. It translates to CASSLAGQDWYF.

The CDR3 bases are TGCGCCAGCAGCTTGGAAGGGGGAGTTCGGCAGTTCTTC. It codes for CASSLEGGVRQFF. This sequence joins TRBV5-1 and TRBJ2-1; TRBD1 might be the D (6 bases). The CDR3 is 13 residues long. V lost 0 bases and J lost 12, with 13 bases in between. The V gene's germline CDR1 is SGHRS and CDR2 YFSETQ.